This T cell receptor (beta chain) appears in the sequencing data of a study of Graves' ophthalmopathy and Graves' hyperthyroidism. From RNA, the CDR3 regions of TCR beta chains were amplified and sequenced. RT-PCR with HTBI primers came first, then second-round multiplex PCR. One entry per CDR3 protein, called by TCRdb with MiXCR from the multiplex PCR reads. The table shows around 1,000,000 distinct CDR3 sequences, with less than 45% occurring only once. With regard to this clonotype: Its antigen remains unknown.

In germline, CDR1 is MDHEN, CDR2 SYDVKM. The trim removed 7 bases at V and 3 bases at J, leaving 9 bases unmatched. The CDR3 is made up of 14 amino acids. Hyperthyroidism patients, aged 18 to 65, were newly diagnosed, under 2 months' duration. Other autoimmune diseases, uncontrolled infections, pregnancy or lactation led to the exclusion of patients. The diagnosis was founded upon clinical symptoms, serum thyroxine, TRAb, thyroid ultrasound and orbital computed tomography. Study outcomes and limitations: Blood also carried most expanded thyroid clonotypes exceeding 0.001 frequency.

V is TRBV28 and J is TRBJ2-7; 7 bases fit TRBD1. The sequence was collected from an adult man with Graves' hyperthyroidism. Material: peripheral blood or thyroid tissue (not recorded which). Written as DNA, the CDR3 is TGTGCCAGCAACATGGGGGCAGGGGGCTACGAGCAGTACTTC. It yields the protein CASNMGAGGYEQYF.